This T cell receptor (beta chain) was retrieved from a study of T cell responses to AZD1222 COVID-19 vaccine. Findings of the study overall: Seropositive AZD1222 recipients at baseline numbered only five to seven. Close to half of all spike-specific TCRs reportedly target regions of the variants that are unmutated. It should be noted that donors were predominantly white British and more often female, and clonal diversity was possibly underestimated.

Germline V gene lookup returns CDR1 LNHDA and CDR2 SQIVND (reference sequence). This CDR3 has 16 residues. The ends lost 7 bases at V and 0 bases at J; junction bases unmatched: 8. Second doses were pooled across both intervals (about 4 or about 12 weeks). Sequencing was performed with immunoSEQ multiplex PCR; in TCRdb, only in-frame clones are kept and a portion is missing. The sample consists of 150,000 to 200,000 clones, under 95% of them appearing once. As regards this clone: The target antigen is unknown.

This TCR was recovered from an adult who received the AZD1222 COVID-19 vaccine. The sample consisted of peripheral blood, taken 28 days after the second AZD1222 dose. The J gene is TRBJ1-4, the V gene TRBV19; TRBD1 aligns across 7 bases. CDR3: CASTPRTGPTNEKLFF. DNA of the CDR3: TGTGCCAGTACCCCCCGGACAGGACCAACTAATGAAAAACTGTTTTTT.